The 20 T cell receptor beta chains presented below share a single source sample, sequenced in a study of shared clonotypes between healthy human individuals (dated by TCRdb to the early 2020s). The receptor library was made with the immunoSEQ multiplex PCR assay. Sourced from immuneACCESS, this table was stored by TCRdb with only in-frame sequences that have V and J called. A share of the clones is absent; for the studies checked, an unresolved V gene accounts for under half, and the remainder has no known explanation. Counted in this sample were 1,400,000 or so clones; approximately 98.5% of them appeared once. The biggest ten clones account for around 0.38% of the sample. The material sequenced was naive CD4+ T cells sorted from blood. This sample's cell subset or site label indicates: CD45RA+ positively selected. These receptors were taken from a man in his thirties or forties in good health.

The CDR3 DNA reads TGTGCCAGTAGTATAGAGAGGTCTGGGTACGGGGCCAACGTCCTGACTTTC. Residues: CASSIERSGYGANVLTF. The rearrangement links TRBV19 to TRBJ2-6, with D unresolved. Germline V gene data show CDR1 as LNHDA and CDR2 as SQIVND (reference sequence). Trimming cost V 0 bases and J 4 bases, with 13 bases left between them. The CDR3 loop spans 17 amino acids.

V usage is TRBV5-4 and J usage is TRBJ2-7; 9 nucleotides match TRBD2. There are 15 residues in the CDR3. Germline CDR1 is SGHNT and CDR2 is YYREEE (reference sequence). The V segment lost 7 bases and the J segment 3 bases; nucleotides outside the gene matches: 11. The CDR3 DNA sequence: TGTGCCAGCGAGGAACGTGCGGGAGGGTACTACGAGCAGTACTTC. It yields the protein CASEERAGGYYEQYF.

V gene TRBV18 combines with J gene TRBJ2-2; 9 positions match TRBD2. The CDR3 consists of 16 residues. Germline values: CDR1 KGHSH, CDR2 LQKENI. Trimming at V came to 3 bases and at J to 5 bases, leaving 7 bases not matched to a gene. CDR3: CASSPTGTSRTGELFF. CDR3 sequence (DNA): TGTGCCAGCTCACCTACCGGGACTAGCAGAACCGGGGAGCTGTTTTTT.

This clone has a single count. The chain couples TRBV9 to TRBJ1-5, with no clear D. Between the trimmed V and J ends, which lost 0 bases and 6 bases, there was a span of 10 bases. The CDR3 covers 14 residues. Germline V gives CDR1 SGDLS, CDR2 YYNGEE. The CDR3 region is CASSVGVVGQPQHF. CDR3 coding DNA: TGTGCCAGCAGCGTAGGGGTGGTGGGTCAGCCCCAGCATTTT.

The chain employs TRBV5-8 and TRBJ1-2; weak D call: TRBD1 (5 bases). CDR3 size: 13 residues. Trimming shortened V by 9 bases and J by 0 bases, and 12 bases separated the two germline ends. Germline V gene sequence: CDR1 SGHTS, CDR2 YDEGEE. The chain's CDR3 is CAIPRGSNYGYTF. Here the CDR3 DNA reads TGTGCCATCCCTCGGGGGTCTAACTATGGCTACACCTTC.

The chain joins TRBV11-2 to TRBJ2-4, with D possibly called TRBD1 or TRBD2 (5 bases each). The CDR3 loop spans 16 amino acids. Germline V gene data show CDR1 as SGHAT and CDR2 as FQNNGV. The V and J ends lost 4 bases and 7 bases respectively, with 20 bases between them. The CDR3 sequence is CASSSLTQGTGNIQYF. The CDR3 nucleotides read TGTGCCAGCAGCTCACTCACTCAAGGGACCGGGAACATTCAGTACTTC.

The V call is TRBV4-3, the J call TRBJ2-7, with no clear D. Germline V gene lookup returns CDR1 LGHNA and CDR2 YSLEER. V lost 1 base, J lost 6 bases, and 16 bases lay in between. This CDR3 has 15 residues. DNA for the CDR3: TGCGCCAGCAGCCAAGCCGCTAACCCCTCTGCCGAGCAGTACTTC. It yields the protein CASSQAANPSAEQYF.

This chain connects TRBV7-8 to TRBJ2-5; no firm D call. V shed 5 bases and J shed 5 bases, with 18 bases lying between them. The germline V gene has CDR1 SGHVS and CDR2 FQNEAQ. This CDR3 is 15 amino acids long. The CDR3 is CASSLGRPLGETQYF. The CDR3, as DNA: TGTGCCAGCAGCCTCGGTAGGCCTTTGGGGGAGACCCAGTACTTC.

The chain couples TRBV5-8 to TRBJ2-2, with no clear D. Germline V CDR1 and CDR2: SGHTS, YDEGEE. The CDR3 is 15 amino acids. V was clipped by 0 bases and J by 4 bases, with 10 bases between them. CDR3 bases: TGTGCCAGCAGCTTGGATCTATTCTCCACCGGGGAGCTGTTTTTT. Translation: CASSLDLFSTGELFF.

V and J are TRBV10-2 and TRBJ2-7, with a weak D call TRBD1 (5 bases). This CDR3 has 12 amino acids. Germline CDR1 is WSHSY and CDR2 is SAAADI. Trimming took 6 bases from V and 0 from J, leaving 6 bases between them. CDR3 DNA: TGCGCCAGCAGCAGGGTCTCCTACGAGCAGTACTTC. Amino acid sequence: CASSRVSYEQYF.

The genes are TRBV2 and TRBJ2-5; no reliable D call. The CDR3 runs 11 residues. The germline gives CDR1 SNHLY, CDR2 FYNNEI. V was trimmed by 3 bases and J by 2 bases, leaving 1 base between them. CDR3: CASSEQETQYF. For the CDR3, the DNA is TGTGCCAGCAGTGAGCAAGAGACCCAGTACTTC.

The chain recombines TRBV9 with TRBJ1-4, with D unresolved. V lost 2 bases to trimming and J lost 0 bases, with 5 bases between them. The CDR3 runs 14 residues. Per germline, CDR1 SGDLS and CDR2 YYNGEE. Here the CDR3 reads CASSVRSTNEKLFF. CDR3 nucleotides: TGTGCCAGCAGCGTTAGATCAACTAATGAAAAACTGTTTTTT. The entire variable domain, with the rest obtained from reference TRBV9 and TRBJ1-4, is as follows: DSGVTQTPKHLITATGQRVTLRCSPRSGDLSVYWYQQSLDQGLQFLIQYYNGEERAKGNILERFSAQQFPDLHSELNLSSLELGDSALYFCASSVRSTNEKLFFGSGTQLSVL.

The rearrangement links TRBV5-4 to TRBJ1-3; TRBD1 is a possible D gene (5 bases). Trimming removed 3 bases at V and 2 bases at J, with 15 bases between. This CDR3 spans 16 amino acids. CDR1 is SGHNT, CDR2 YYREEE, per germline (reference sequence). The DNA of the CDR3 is TGTGCCAGCAGCTATTCGCCCCAGGGACCTGGAAACACCATATATTTT. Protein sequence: CASSYSPQGPGNTIYF.

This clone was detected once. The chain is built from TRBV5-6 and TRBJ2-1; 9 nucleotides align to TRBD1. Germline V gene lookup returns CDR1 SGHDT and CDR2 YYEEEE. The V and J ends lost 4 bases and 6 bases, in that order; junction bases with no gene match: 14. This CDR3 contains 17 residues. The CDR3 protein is CASSPWHRDREGNEQFF. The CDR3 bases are TGTGCCAGCAGCCCATGGCATCGGGACAGGGAAGGCAATGAGCAGTTCTTC.

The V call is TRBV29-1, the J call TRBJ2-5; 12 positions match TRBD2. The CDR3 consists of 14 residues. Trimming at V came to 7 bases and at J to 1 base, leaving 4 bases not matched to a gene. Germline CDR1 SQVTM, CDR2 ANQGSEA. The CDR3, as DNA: TGCAGCGCGACTAGCGGGAGCTTCCAAGAGACCCAGTACTTC. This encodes CSATSGSFQETQYF.

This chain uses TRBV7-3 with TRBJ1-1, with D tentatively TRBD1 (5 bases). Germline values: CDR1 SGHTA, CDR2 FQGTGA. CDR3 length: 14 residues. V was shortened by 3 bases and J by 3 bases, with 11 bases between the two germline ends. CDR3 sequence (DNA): TGTGCCAGCAGCTTGAGGGGAGGGGACACTGAAGCTTTCTTT. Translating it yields CASSLRGGDTEAFF.

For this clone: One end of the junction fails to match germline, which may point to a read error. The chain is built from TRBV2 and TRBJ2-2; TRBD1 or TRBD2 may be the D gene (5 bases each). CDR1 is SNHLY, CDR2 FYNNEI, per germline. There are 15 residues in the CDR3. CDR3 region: CASSEEGINTGELFF. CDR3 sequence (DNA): TGTGCCAGCAGCGAAGAGGGGATAAACACCGGGGAGCTGTTTTTT.

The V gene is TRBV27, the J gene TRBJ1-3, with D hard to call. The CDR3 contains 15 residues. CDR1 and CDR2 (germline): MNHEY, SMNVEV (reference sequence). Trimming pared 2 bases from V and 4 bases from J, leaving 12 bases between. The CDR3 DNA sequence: TGTGCCAGCAGTTTAAGGGAAGGAGCCGGAAACACCATATATTTT. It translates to CASSLREGAGNTIYF.

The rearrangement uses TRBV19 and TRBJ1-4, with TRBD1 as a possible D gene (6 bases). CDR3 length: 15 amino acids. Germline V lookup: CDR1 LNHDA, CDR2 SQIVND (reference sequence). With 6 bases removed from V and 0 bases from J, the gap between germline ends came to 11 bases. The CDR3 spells CASSEGQATNEKLFF. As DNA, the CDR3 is TGTGCCAGTAGCGAGGGACAAGCAACTAATGAAAAACTGTTTTTT.

CDR3 protein: CASSENRGHSGSSYNEQFF. The DNA of the CDR3 is TGCGCCAGCAGTGAGAATCGGGGACATAGCGGGAGCTCCTACAATGAGCAGTTCTTC. V usage is TRBV10-1 and J usage is TRBJ2-1, with TRBD2 matching over 9 bases. With 2 bases clipped from V and 0 bases from J, the junction kept 11 bases outside the gene matches. Germline assignment: CDR1 WNHNN and CDR2 SYGVQD (reference sequence). The CDR3 is made up of 19 amino acids.